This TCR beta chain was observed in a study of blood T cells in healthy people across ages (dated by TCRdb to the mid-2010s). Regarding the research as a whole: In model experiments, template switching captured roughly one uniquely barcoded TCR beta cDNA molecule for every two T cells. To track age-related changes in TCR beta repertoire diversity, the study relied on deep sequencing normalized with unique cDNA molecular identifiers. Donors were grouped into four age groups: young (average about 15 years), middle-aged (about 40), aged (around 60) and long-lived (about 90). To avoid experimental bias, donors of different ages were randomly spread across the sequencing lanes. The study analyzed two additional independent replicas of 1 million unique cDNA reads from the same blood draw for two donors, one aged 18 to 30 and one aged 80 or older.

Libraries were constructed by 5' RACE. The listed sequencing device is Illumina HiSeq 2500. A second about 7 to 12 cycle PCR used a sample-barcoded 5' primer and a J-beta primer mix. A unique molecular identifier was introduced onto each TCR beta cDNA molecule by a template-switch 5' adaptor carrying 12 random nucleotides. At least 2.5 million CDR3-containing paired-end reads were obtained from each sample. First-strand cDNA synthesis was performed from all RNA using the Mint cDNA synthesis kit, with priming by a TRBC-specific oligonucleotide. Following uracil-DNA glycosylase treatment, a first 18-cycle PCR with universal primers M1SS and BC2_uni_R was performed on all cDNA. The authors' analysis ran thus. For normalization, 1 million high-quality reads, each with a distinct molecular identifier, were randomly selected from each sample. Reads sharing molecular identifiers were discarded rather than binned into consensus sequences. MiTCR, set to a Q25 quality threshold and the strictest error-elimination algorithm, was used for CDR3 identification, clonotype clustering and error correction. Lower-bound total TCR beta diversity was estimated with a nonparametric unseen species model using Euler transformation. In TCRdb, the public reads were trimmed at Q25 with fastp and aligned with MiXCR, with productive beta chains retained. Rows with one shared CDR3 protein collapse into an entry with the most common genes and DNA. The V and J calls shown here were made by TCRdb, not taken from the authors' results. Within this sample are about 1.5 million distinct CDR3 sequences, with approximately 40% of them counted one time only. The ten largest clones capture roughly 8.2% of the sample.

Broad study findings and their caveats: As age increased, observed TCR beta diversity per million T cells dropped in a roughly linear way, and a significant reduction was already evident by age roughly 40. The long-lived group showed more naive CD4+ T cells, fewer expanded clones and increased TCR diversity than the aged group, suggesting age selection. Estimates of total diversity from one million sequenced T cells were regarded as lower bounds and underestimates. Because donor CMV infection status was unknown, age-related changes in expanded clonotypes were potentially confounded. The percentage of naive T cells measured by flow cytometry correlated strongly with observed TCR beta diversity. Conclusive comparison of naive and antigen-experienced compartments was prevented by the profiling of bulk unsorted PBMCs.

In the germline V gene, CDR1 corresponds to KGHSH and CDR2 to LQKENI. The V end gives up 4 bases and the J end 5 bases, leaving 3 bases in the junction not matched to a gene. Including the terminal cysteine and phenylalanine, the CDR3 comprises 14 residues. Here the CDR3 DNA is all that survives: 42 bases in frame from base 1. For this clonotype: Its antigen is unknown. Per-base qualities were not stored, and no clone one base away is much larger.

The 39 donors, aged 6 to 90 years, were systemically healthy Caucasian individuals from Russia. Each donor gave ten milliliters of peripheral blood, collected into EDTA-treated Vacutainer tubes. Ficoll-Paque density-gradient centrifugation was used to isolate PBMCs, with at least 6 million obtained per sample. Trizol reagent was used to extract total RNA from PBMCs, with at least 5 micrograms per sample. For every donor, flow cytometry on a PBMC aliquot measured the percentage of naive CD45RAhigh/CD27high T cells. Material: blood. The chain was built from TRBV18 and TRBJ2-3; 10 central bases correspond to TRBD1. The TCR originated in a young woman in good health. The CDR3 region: CASSQTGGIDTQYF. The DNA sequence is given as TGTGCCAGCTCACAGACAGGGGGCATAGATACGCAGTATTTT.